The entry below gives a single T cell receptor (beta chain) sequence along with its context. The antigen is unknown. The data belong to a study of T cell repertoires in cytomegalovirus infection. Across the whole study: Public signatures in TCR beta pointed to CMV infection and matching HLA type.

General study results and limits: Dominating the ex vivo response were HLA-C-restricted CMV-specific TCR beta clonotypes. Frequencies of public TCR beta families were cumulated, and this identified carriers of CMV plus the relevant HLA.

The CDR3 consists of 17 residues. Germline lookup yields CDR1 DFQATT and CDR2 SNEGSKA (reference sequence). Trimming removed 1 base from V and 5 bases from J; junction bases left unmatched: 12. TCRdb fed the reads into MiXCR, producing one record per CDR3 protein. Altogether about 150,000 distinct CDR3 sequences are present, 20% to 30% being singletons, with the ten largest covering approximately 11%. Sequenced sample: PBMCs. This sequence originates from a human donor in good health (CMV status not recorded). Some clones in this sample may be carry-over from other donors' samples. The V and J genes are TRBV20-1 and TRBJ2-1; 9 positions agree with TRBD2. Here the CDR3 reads CSARGGGLARTHNEQFF. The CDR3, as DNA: TGCAGTGCTAGAGGAGGTGGACTAGCGAGGACACACAATGAGCAGTTCTTC.